This T cell receptor (beta chain) was recorded in a study of cytomegalovirus exposure and HLA in healthy donors. About the research overall: A previous analysis identified fewer than 130 million unique TCR beta sequences derived from some 170 million T cells. From donors who were HLA-typed, an early data release held around 80 million unique TCRs. Study results and caveats: A later analysis found most CMV-associated TCR beta chains apparently HLA-restricted. The authors confirmed in vitro that a few CMV-associated chains were specific for CMV antigens.

Germline V gene lookup returns CDR1 SGHRS and CDR2 YFSETQ. The CDR3 extends over 16 amino acids. Trimming cost V 2 bases and J 8 bases; bases outside gene matches: 11. Primers for the PCR totalled 60 Vbeta and 13 Jbeta. Libraries were prepared by immunoSEQ multiplex PCR; TCRdb keeps only in-frame clonotypes and omits some of them. The sample shows around 160,000 clones, over 70% of them seen only once. A word on this clone: Its antigen is not known.

This sequence originates from a woman aged 18-35 years in good health and CMV-seronegative. The chain uses TRBV5-1 and TRBJ1-2; 11 bases agree with TRBD1. The sequenced material came from PBMCs. In DNA form, the CDR3 reads TGCGCCAGCAGCTTCGACGGGACAGGGGGAGTAGAGGGCTACACCTTC. Amino acids: CASSFDGTGGVEGYTF.